This TCR beta chain is drawn from a study of PD-L1 blockade in urothelial cancer (dated by TCRdb to 2017 to 2019). For context, the study as a whole: About nine tenths of the roughly 29 patients were males with bladder-origin urothelial cancer, and about 60% of the roughly 29 reported a prior smoking history. An ECOG performance status of 0 or 1 was recorded for the patients, and 0 to 3 prior chemotherapy regimens had been received by the patients. Blood samples were analyzed 3 weeks after the start of treatment (second dose) and 6 weeks after the start of treatment. A median of approximately 140,000 T cells and just over 80,000 unique TCRs was obtained from blood samples, and a median clonality of 0.080 was observed. The study was an exploratory multi-omic analysis of somatic, immune and clinical correlates of response to PD-L1 blockade with atezolizumab in urothelial cancer. Pretreatment tumor samples, along with matched peripheral blood serially collected before and after atezolizumab treatment, were subjected to TCR sequencing. Durable clinical benefit was defined as progression-free survival longer than 6 months, and TCR features were also tested against progression-free and overall survival. Whole exome sequencing and RNA sequencing of pretreatment tumors were performed alongside TCR sequencing in the same patients. Durable clinical benefit was achieved by nine patients and was not achieved by 20 patients. Pretreatment blood TCR-seq was available for 30 or so patients, at least one posttreatment blood collection was obtained for about 25 patients, and tumor TCR-seq was available for about 25 patients.

Synthetic TCR analog templates were spiked into each PCR so that absolute template abundance could be estimated from read counts. The immunoSEQ assay was used to amplify TCRbeta CDR3 regions from genomic DNA with bias-controlled V and J gene primers. Rearranged TCRbeta segments were sequenced at approximately 20X coverage. As for the original processing: Clustering was used to correct sequencing errors, and CDR3s were annotated against IMGT so that V, D and J genes could be assigned. Only productive TCRbeta rearrangements were used in downstream analyses, excluding out-of-frame or stop-codon sequences. Clonality was computed as one minus Shannon entropy normalized by the log of the number of unique productive sequences. Fisher's exact test with Benjamini-Hochberg correction, using a cutoff of adjusted p below 0.01, was how clones that differed between time points or between blood and tumor were identified. In its TCRdb copy, this immuneACCESS table keeps in-frame sequences only and misses some clones. Where compared with another copy, unresolved V genes explain less than half of these, and the others have no known cause. V, J and clone size reflect that table, while D and trimming were determined from the DNA. The sample contains 35,000 to 45,000 clones, over 75% of them found a single time. The ten largest make up approximately 25% of the sample.

As regards this clone: Its antigen is unknown. The record has no base qualities; no much larger clone is one base away.

Taken from the germline V gene, the CDR1 and CDR2 loops are LGHNA and YNFKEQ. Germline trimming amounts to 4 bases on V and 7 bases on J, with 6 as the count of junction bases outside the gene matches. From its cysteine to its phenylalanine, the CDR3 spans 14 amino acids. CDR3 DNA only is kept here, 42 bases in frame from base 1. This sample's time point label indicates: pretreatment peripheral blood. The Qiagen DNeasy Blood extraction kit was used to purify genomic DNA from total PBMCs and from tumor samples. PBMCs were collected pretreatment and during treatment, and were isolated and stored as previously described. Results and caveats for the whole study, not just this receptor: Improved progression-free and overall survival was found to be associated with pretreatment peripheral blood TCR clonality below the median. Among patients with durable benefit, tumor-associated TCR clones showed greater expansion in peripheral blood 3 weeks after treatment started (n of about 20, p = 0.022). Because of the small sample size (n ≈ 29) and the many exploratory analyses performed, the results are intended to be regarded as hypothesis-generating.

In this chain, TRBV4-2 is recombined with TRBJ2-1; TRBD2 fits 8 bases in the junction. This clonotype was sampled from a donor aged 40 or older with urothelial cancer. The source material was PBMCs, sampled around atezolizumab (anti-PD-L1) treatment. The CDR3 reads CASSPQREYNEQFF. The nucleotides read TGTGCCAGCAGCCCACAGCGGGAGTATAATGAGCAGTTCTTC.